A single T cell receptor beta chain is shown here with its context. Its antigen is not known. Every subset's genomic DNA went evenly onto several immunoSEQ plates. Clones were read by immunoSEQ multiplex PCR, and TCRdb kept only the in-frame ones, dropping some. The sample includes 800,000 or so clones, about 96% of them seen just once. Naive CD8 cells lacked CD45RO, underwent positive selection for CCR7 and left out terminally differentiated effector memory CD45RA+ cells. The study drew all its donors from Caucasian adults living in Nashville, Tennessee. Germline CDR1 reads MDHEN; CDR2 reads SYDVKM. The CDR3 loop spans 15 amino acids. Trimming left V 3 bases short and J 4 bases short, with 13 bases between. These data belong to a study of shared clonotypes between healthy human individuals. Whole-study results and caveats: Rarefaction showed that sequencing of sorted subsets was incomplete (despite large depth).

This clonotype was sampled from a man younger than 40 in good health. The specimen sequenced was naive CD8+ T cells sorted from blood. V and J are TRBV28 and TRBJ1-5; D may be TRBD1 (5 bases). Written as DNA, the CDR3 is TGTGCCAGCAGTTTGTGGGGCATGGGTAATCAGCCCCAGCATTTT. It codes for CASSLWGMGNQPQHF.